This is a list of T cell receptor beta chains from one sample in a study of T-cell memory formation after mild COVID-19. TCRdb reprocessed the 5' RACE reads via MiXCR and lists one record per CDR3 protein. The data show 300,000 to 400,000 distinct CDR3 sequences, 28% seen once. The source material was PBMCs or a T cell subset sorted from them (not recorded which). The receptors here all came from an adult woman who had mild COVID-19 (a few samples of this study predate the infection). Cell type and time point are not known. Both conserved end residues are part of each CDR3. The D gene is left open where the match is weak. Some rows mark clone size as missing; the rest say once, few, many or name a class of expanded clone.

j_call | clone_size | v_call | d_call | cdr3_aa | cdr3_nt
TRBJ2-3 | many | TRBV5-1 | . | CASSLSDTQYF | TGCGCCAGCAGCTTGTCAGATACGCAGTATTTT
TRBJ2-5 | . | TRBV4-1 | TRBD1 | CASSPLYRGQGETQYF | TGCGCCAGCAGCCCTCTTTACAGGGGGCAAGGAGAGACCCAGTACTTC
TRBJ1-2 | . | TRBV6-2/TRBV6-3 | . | CASSYSIAGAGGYTF | TGTGCCAGCAGTTACTCGATCGCAGGGGCGGGAGGCTACACCTTC
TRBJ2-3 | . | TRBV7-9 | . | CASSRSSDTQYF | TGTGCCAGCAGCCGAAGCTCCGATACGCAGTATTTT
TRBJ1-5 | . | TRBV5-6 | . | CASSLARQGWSQPQHF | TGTGCCAGCAGCTTGGCGCGGCAGGGGTGGAGTCAGCCCCAGCATTTT
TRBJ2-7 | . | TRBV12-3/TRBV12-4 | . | CASRRSVREQYF | TGTGCCAGCAGGCGGTCAGTACGCGAGCAGTACTTC
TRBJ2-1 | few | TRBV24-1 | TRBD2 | CATSSGETSYNEQFF | TGTGCCACCAGTAGCGGGGAAACATCCTACAATGAGCAGTTCTTC
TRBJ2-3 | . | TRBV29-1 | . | CSVPHIGGGTDTQYF | TGCAGCGTTCCCCACATCGGGGGTGGCACAGATACGCAGTATTTT
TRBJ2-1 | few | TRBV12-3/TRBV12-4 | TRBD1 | CASSSTSGTAYNEQFF | TGTGCCAGCAGTTCGACCTCCGGGACAGCCTACAATGAGCAGTTCTTC
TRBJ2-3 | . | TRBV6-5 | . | CASSYSGTPPRNTQYF | TGTGCCAGCAGTTACTCGGGGACTCCCCCTCGGAATACGCAGTATTTT
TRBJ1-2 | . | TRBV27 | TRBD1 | CASSLSPGQGGGYTF | TGTGCCAGCAGTTTATCCCCAGGACAGGGCGGAGGCTACACCTTC
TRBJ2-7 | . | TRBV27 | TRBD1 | CASSLAGTEYEQYF | TGTGCCAGCAGTCTCGCCGGGACAGAATACGAGCAGTACTTC
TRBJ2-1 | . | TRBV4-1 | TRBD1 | CASSQDGQGEYNEQFF | TGCGCCAGCAGCCAAGATGGGCAGGGGGAGTACAATGAGCAGTTCTTC
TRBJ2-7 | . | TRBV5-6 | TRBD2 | CASSLGTSGPYEQYF | TGTGCCAGCAGCTTGGGGACTAGCGGCCCCTACGAGCAGTACTTC
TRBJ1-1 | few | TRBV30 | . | CAWSGEMLGTAFF | TGTGCCTGGAGTGGAGAGATGCTGGGCACGGCTTTCTTT
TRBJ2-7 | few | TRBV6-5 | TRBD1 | CASSYLGQGAEEQYF | TGTGCCAGCAGTTACTTGGGACAGGGGGCAGAGGAGCAGTACTTC
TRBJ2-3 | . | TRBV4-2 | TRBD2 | CASSQSQRELSDTQYF | TGTGCCAGCAGCCAATCCCAGCGGGAGTTGTCAGATACGCAGTATTTT
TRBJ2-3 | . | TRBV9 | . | CASSPTRVRLTDTQYF | TGTGCCAGCAGCCCCACGAGAGTACGACTCACAGATACGCAGTATTTT
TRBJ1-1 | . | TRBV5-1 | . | CASSLAGEMNTEAFF | TGCGCCAGCAGCTTGGCGGGTGAAATGAACACTGAAGCTTTCTTT
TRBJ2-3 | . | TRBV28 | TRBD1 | CASPPAIGQGIMDTQYF | TGTGCCAGCCCTCCAGCGATTGGACAGGGGATTATGGATACGCAGTATTTT
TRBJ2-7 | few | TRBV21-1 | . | CASSKGAQGNYEQYF | TGTGCCAGCAGCAAAGGGGCACAAGGCAACTACGAGCAGTACTTC
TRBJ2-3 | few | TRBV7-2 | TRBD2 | CASSLAGRALGTDTQYF | TGTGCCAGCAGCTTAGCGGGGAGGGCCTTGGGCACAGATACGCAGTATTTT
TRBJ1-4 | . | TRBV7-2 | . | CASSPGGGRATNEKLFF | TGTGCCAGCAGCCCCGGCGGAGGGCGTGCAACTAATGAAAAACTGTTTTTT
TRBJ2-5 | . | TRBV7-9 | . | CASSLGFETQYF | TGTGCCAGCAGCTTGGGGTTTGAGACCCAGTACTTC
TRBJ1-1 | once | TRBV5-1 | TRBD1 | CASSSGTGTNTEAFF | TGCGCCAGCAGCTCCGGGACAGGCACGAACACTGAAGCTTTCTTT
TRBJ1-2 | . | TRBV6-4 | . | CATSKDVAYGYTF | TGTGCCACCTCAAAGGACGTCGCCTATGGCTACACCTTC
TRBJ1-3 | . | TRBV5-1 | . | CASSLGRDPGNTIYF | TGCGCCAGCAGCTTGGGCCGGGACCCTGGAAACACCATATATTTT
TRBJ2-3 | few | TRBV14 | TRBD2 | CASSQLHLAGSTDTQYF | TGTGCCAGCAGCCAACTCCATCTAGCGGGAAGCACAGATACGCAGTATTTT
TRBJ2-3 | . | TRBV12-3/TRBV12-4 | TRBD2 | CASSYPGGVDRSTQYF | TGTGCCAGCAGTTATCCGGGGGGGGTTGATAGGAGTACGCAGTATTTT
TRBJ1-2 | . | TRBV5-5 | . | CASSQGSNYGYTF | TGTGCCAGCTCCCAAGGTTCTAACTATGGCTACACCTTC
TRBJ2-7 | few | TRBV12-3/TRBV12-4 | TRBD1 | CASSFWTGVYEQYF | TGTGCCAGCAGTTTCTGGACAGGGGTGTACGAGCAGTACTTC